These 22 T cell receptor beta chains share one sample of origin, sequenced in a study of CD8 T cells in ankylosing spondylitis. These TCRs are of unknown antigen specificity. Regarding the study as a whole: A TCR beta motif of several highly homologous variants appeared characteristic of ankylosing spondylitis blood.

TCRdb ran MiXCR on the 5' RACE reads and lists one entry per CDR3 protein. This table has over 700,000 distinct CDR3 sequences, under 20% appearing once. The sample consisted of blood, either unsorted or a sorted T cell fraction (not recorded which). The source is a male donor with ankylosing spondylitis.

This clonotype has more than one count but fewer than ten. The chain carries TRBV21-1 and TRBJ1-2. TRBV21-1 is a pseudogene. The length of the CDR3 is 11 residues. In nucleotides, the CDR3 is TGTGCCAGCAGCAATCGGCGTGGCTACACCTTC. Its translation: CASSNRRGYTF.

This clonotype was detected only a few times. This chain connects TRBV2 to TRBJ2-7, with 10 nucleotides matching TRBD1. V trimming: 10 bases; J trimming: 7 bases; junction bases outside the gene matches: 7. CDR1 and CDR2 (germline): SNHLY, FYNNEI. This CDR3 is 12 amino acids long. The CDR3 DNA follows: TGTGCCACCAGACAGGGGGCGTGGGAGCAGTACTTC. Translating it yields CATRQGAWEQYF.

This clonotype was seen more than once but under ten times. This chain uses TRBV12-3 or TRBV12-4 with TRBJ1-2; D not certain. The CDR3 sequence is 13 residues long. V gave up 5 bases and J gave up 6 bases, with 13 bases separating them. The CDR3 DNA reads TGTGCCAGCAGTAAGGCCGAGAAAGATGGCTACACCTTC. This sequence encodes CASSKAEKDGYTF.

The chain couples TRBV28 to TRBJ2-1, with 10 bases lining up with TRBD2. Looked up from germline, CDR1 is MDHEN and CDR2 is SYDVKM. Trimming at V came to 7 bases and at J to 11 bases, leaving 11 bases not matched to a gene. This CDR3 spans 14 amino acids. The CDR3 is CASTSNRLAGQQFF. The CDR3 DNA reads as TGTGCCAGCACCTCTAACCGACTAGCGGGCCAGCAGTTCTTC.

This clonotype has just a few counts. The chain links TRBV11-2 to TRBJ1-1; the D is unclear. Per germline, CDR1 SGHAT and CDR2 FQNNGV. The CDR3 covers 15 residues. Trimming shortened V by 5 bases and J by 6 bases, and 19 bases separated the two germline ends. The CDR3 DNA reads TGTGCCAGCAGCATAAGCCGGGCGGCAGGACCTGAAGCTTTCTTT. Translating it yields CASSISRAAGPEAFF.

This rearrangement joins TRBV12-3 or TRBV12-4 to TRBJ2-3; D possibly corresponds to TRBD2 (5 bases). V was pared by 1 base and J by 1 base, with 12 bases between. The CDR3 totals 16 residues. For the CDR3, the DNA is TGTGCCAGCAGTTTAGTAATGGGAGCGCGCACAGATACGCAGTATTTT. Translating it yields CASSLVMGARTDTQYF.

A few counts support this clonotype. V usage is TRBV12-3 or TRBV12-4 and J usage is TRBJ2-1; 9 bases fit TRBD1. The ends lost 4 bases at V and 7 bases at J; junction bases unmatched: 11. This CDR3 spans 16 amino acids. Here the CDR3 DNA reads TGTGCCAGCAGTTCCCTCGCCGCAGGACAGGGGAATGAGCAGTTCTTC. Amino acid sequence: CASSSLAAGQGNEQFF.

This clonotype was counted between two and nine times. CDR3 amino acids: CASSLGGGIETQYF. In nucleotides, the CDR3 is TGTGCCAGCAGCTTGGGAGGGGGGATAGAGACCCAGTACTTC. The chain links TRBV5-5 to TRBJ2-5; D is perhaps TRBD1 or TRBD2 (6 bases each). The length of the CDR3 is 14 residues. V was shortened by 0 bases and J by 4 bases, with 10 bases between the two germline ends. Germline assignment: CDR1 SGHKS and CDR2 YYEKEE (reference sequence).

The table lists this clonotype with a few counts. V gene TRBV18 combines with J gene TRBJ2-2, with TRBD1 as a possible D gene (5 bases). The V end was cut by 3 bases, the J end by 0 bases, with 14 bases between. Germline lookup yields CDR1 KGHSH and CDR2 LQKENI. The CDR3 consists of 17 residues. The CDR3 DNA follows: TGTGCCAGCTCACCCCAATCTCAGGGAACGAACACCGGGGAGCTGTTTTTT. This sequence encodes CASSPQSQGTNTGELFF.

This clonotype was detected many times. The chain uses TRBV7-2 and TRBJ2-2; maybe TRBD2 (5 bases). The ends were cut back, 5 bases at V and 6 bases at J, with 10 bases in the middle. The CDR3 spans 13 residues. Germline V CDR1 and CDR2: SGHTA, FQGNSA. The CDR3, as DNA: TGTGCCAGCAGCCTCATCGGGGCCGGGGAGCTGTTTTTT. Protein sequence: CASSLIGAGELFF.

This clonotype was seen a few times. The chain uses TRBV11-3 and TRBJ2-7; perhaps TRBD1 as D (8 bases). Germline lookup yields CDR1 SGHNT and CDR2 YENEEA. Trimming removed 2 bases from V and 3 bases from J, with 20 bases in between. This CDR3 region has 17 residues. CDR3 coding DNA: TGTGCCAGCAGCTTAAGGGGCAGCGGGACAGGATACTACGAGCAGTACTTC. Translation gives CASSLRGSGTGYYEQYF. Together with reference TRBV11-3 and TRBJ2-7, the CDR3 gives the full variable domain: EAGVVQSPRYKIIEKKQPVAFWCNPISGHNTLYWYLQNLGQGPELLIRYENEEAVDDSQLPKDRFSAERLKGVDSTLKIQPAELGDSAVYLCASSLRGSGTGYYEQYFGPGTRLTVT.

The V call is TRBV15, the J call TRBJ1-2, with 8 bases aligning to TRBD1. Germline CDR1 reads LNHNV; CDR2 reads YYDKDF (reference sequence). Trimming took 0 bases from V and 6 from J; bases not matched to a gene: 3. There are 14 residues in the CDR3. CDR3 sequence (DNA): TGTGCCACCAGCAGAGAAGGACAGGGAGATGGCTACACCTTC. Translation: CATSREGQGDGYTF.

The V and J genes are TRBV29-1 and TRBJ1-4, with D tentatively TRBD1 (5 bases). CDR3 length equals 13 residues. Germline CDR1 reads SQVTM; CDR2 reads ANQGSEA. The V gene lost 0 bases and the J gene lost 5 bases, with 7 bases spanning the gap. This CDR3 is CSVEEGTNEKLFF. The CDR3 nucleotides read TGCAGCGTTGAAGAAGGGACCAATGAAAAACTGTTTTTT.

The chain combines TRBV5-6 with TRBJ2-2; D not resolved. The germline V gene has CDR1 SGHDT and CDR2 YYEEEE. The CDR3 is 13 residues long. The V end was cut by 7 bases, the J end by 7 bases, with 14 bases between. The CDR3 region is CASDTGLLGELFF. Here the CDR3 DNA reads TGTGCCAGCGACACCGGGCTCCTCGGGGAGCTGTTTTTT.

This clonotype was counted a few times. V gene TRBV4-2 combines with J gene TRBJ2-1; D not resolved. Germline CDR1 is LGHNA and CDR2 is YNFKEQ. V was trimmed by 0 bases and J by 12 bases, leaving 12 bases between them. The CDR3 sequence is 13 residues long. For the CDR3, the DNA is TGTGCCAGCAGCCAAGATGCACCTATGTGGCAGTTCTTC. Amino acid sequence: CASSQDAPMWQFF.

This chain joins TRBV5-6 and TRBJ2-3; D call uncertain. The germline V gene has CDR1 SGHDT and CDR2 YYEEEE. Trimming removed 0 bases at V and 2 bases at J, with 13 bases between. The CDR3 contains 16 residues. The CDR3 loop is CASSLVEARLTDTQYF. CDR3 coding DNA: TGTGCCAGCAGCTTGGTAGAGGCTCGGCTCACAGATACGCAGTATTTT.

This clonotype has just a few counts. The V and J genes are TRBV28 and TRBJ2-3, with D unresolved. Germline CDR1 is MDHEN and CDR2 is SYDVKM. V was cut by 7 bases and J by 2 bases, with 10 bases left in between. CDR3 length: 13 amino acids. CDR3 residues: CASTDLTTDTQYF. CDR3 DNA sequence: TGTGCCAGCACCGACCTTACCACAGATACGCAGTATTTT.

This clonotype was counted between two and nine times. This chain joins TRBV21-1 and TRBJ2-5; the table assigns TRBD1, which was not confirmed against the DNA. TRBV21-1 is shown as a pseudogene. The CDR3 has 15 residues. The CDR3 nucleotides are TGTGCCAGCAGAGAGACGACAGTGGCTCCAGAGACCCAGTACTTC. This translates into CASRETTVAPETQYF.

Only a few counts were recorded for this clonotype. The V gene is TRBV28, the J gene TRBJ1-1; D is ambiguous. CDR1 and CDR2 (germline): MDHEN, SYDVKM. The CDR3 runs to 16 residues. V was cut by 6 bases and J by 0 bases, with 17 bases left in between. The CDR3 bases are TGTGCCAGCAGCCCCGTTAGGGTGGAGGTGAACACTGAAGCTTTCTTT. Protein product: CASSPVRVEVNTEAFF.

The sample holds a few counts of this clonotype. The V call is TRBV24-1, the J call TRBJ1-2, with 8 nucleotides matching TRBD1. The germline gives CDR1 KGHDR, CDR2 SFDVKD. The V gene end was trimmed by 4 bases and the J gene end by 3 bases; junction bases not matched to a gene: 6. The CDR3 has 15 amino acids. The CDR3 nucleotides are TGTGCCACCAGTGACCCTAAGACAGGGGACTATGGCTACACCTTC. Translated, it gives CATSDPKTGDYGYTF.

This clonotype was recorded a few times. V and J are TRBV15 and TRBJ2-3; TRBD2 might be the D (6 bases). The CDR3 totals 16 residues. The V gene's germline CDR1 is LNHNV and CDR2 YYDKDF (reference sequence). V lost 1 base, J lost 2 bases, and 13 bases lay in between. The CDR3 bases are TGTGCCACCAGCAGAGGGGCGGGGACCACCACAGATACGCAGTATTTT. Its protein is CATSRGAGTTTDTQYF.

This clonotype turned up a few times. This chain uses TRBV20-1 with TRBJ1-6; perhaps TRBD1 as D (5 bases). Germline V gives CDR1 DFQATT, CDR2 SNEGSKA (reference sequence). Trimming took 1 base from V and 8 from J, leaving 12 bases between them. The CDR3 is 14 amino acids. The chain's CDR3 is CSARVDGGDSPLHF. DNA of the CDR3: TGCAGTGCTAGAGTCGACGGAGGGGATTCACCCCTCCACTTT.